This T cell receptor (beta chain) emerged from a study of blood T cell repertoires in COVID-19. Libraries were prepared by immunoSEQ multiplex PCR; TCRdb keeps only in-frame clonotypes and omits some of them. The data hold some 210,000 clones, with approximately 84% observed a single time. Germline V CDR1 and CDR2: SEHNR, FQNEAQ (reference sequence). There are 14 residues in the CDR3. Trimming shortened V by 1 base and J by 5 bases, and 12 bases separated the two germline ends. The gene calls are TRBV7-9 and TRBJ2-7; no firm D call. This receptor was obtained from a woman in her forties or fifties with active or convalescent COVID-19. The sequenced material came from peripheral blood. CDR3 in DNA: TGTGCCAGCAGCTTAGTCCCAGGTATCCACGAGCAGTACTTC. Its protein is CASSLVPGIHEQYF.